One sample yielded the 13 T cell receptor beta chains listed below, sequenced in a study of human T cells and chemical hapten exposure. TCRdb passed the RACE reads through MiXCR, listing each CDR3 protein once. The sample contains 45,000 to 70,000 distinct CDR3 sequences, around 9.3% of which appear only once. Time point reported: patch test 1, 2 weeks after DPC sensitization. Treatment of the sample: therapeutic diphenylcyclopropenone sensitization with weekly scalp DPC. The sample consisted of whole blood, taken in connection with sensitization to the hapten diphenylcyclopropenone (DPC). The receptors originated from a woman aged 35 to 49 with alopecia areata. Some clones in this sample may be carry-over from other donors' samples.

There are a few counts of this clonotype. This chain connects TRBV29-1 to TRBJ2-7, with 9 bases lining up with TRBD1. The junction had 4 bases not matched to a gene; V was cut back by 0 bases and J by 4 bases. Germline V gives CDR1 SQVTM, CDR2 ANQGSEA. The CDR3 runs 14 residues. The CDR3 nucleotides read TGCAGCGTTGAAGAGCTACAGGGGGCTTACGAGCAGTACTTC. The encoded protein is CSVEELQGAYEQYF.

This clonotype has a count of ten or more. This chain connects TRBV6-2 or TRBV6-3 to TRBJ2-6, with D perhaps assigned TRBD1 or TRBD2 (5 bases each). Germline V gives CDR1 MNHEY, CDR2 SVGEGT. The CDR3 length is 16 residues. Trimming took off 2 bases at V and 2 bases at J, with 10 bases between the two ends. The CDR3, as DNA: TGTGCCAGCAGTTACGGGACGGCGACTGGGGCCAACGTCCTGACTTTC. Protein product: CASSYGTATGANVLTF.

This rearrangement joins TRBV11-2 to TRBJ2-7; tentative D call: TRBD1 (7 bases). V lost 1 base, J lost 10 bases, and 20 bases lay in between. Germline V gene lookup returns CDR1 SGHAT and CDR2 FQNNGV. This CDR3 has 15 amino acids. The CDR3 DNA reads TGTGCCAGCAGCTTAGTAGCTCAGGGGGGACCCGGACAGTACTTC. It translates to CASSLVAQGGPGQYF.

This chain links TRBV11-2 with TRBJ2-3; D gene unclear. The CDR3 consists of 13 residues. Trimming shortened V by 3 bases and J by 3 bases, and 7 bases separated the two germline ends. Germline V gives CDR1 SGHAT, CDR2 FQNNGV. The CDR3 reads CASSFSGTDTQYF. CDR3 nucleotides: TGTGCCAGCAGCTTTTCGGGTACAGATACGCAGTATTTT.

This clonotype was seen at least ten times. The chain joins TRBV29-1 to TRBJ2-3; D is unclear. V shed 7 bases and J shed 6 bases, with 2 bases lying between them. The germline gives CDR1 SQVTM, CDR2 ANQGSEA. CDR3 length: 8 amino acids. CDR3 coding DNA: TGCAGCGAGGATACGCAGTATTTT. As protein: CSEDTQYF.

This clonotype was detected ten times or more. The gene calls are TRBV12-3 or TRBV12-4 and TRBJ2-1, with D perhaps TRBD2 (7 bases). The CDR3 is 16 residues long. The V end lost 4 bases, the J end lost 8 bases, and 21 bases lay between the germline ends. CDR3 sequence (DNA): TGTGCCAGCAGTTCCCTGAGGGGTGGGGGGGCCGATGAGCAGTTCTTC. Translating it yields CASSSLRGGGADEQFF.

This clonotype was recorded a few times. The V and J genes are TRBV20-1 and TRBJ2-1; the match to TRBD1 covers 9 bases. The V gene end was trimmed by 8 bases and the J gene end by 1 base; junction bases not matched to a gene: 3. The CDR3 runs to 13 residues. Germline V lookup: CDR1 DFQATT, CDR2 SNEGSKA (reference sequence). The CDR3 is CSQDRGSYNEQFF. The CDR3 region has the DNA TGCAGTCAGGACAGGGGATCCTACAATGAGCAGTTCTTC.

The chain employs TRBV23-1 and TRBJ1-5; possible D gene TRBD1, 6 bases. TRBV23-1 is an ORF, with its function uncertain. V lost 10 bases to trimming and J lost 1 base, with 11 bases between them. This CDR3 region has 13 residues. CDR3 in DNA: TGCGCCACGGGGGCGGCGAGCAATCAGCCCCAGCATTTT. This encodes CATGAASNQPQHF.

This clonotype was seen many times. This rearrangement joins TRBV3-1 to TRBJ2-3; perhaps TRBD2 as D (5 bases). The CDR3 totals 14 residues. Germline loops: CDR1 LGHDT, CDR2 YNNKEL (reference sequence). V shed 1 base and J shed 7 bases, with 12 bases lying between them. The CDR3 region has the DNA TGTGCCAGCAGCCAAGGAACTAGGTCGAATACGCAGTATTTT. Its protein is CASSQGTRSNTQYF.

This clonotype was found many times. This chain connects TRBV19 to TRBJ2-7; TRBD1 agrees at 9 bases. Per the germline V gene, CDR1 is LNHDA and CDR2 is SQIVND (reference sequence). The CDR3 covers 13 residues. Trimming took 4 bases from V and 3 from J; bases not matched to a gene: 1. This CDR3 reads CASSRQGVYEQYF. In DNA form, the CDR3 reads TGTGCCAGTAGTAGACAGGGGGTCTACGAGCAGTACTTC.

This clonotype was picked up a small number of times. The gene calls are TRBV4-1 and TRBJ2-3, with 7 bases aligning to TRBD1. The CDR3 is 16 residues long. The germline V gene has CDR1 MGHRA and CDR2 YSYEKL. Trimming cost V 0 bases and J 1 base; bases outside gene matches: 4. CDR3 DNA sequence: TGCGCCAGCAGCCAAGATAAGGGGGCAGGCACAGATACGCAGTATTTT. Translating gives CASSQDKGAGTDTQYF.

This clonotype was picked up many times. This rearrangement joins TRBV20-1 to TRBJ2-5; unclear D gene. This CDR3 contains 12 residues. The germline CDR1 and CDR2 sequences are DFQATT and SNEGSKA (reference sequence). Trimming left V 3 bases short and J 1 base short, with 6 bases between. The CDR3 spells CSARAPQETQYF. The CDR3 bases are TGCAGTGCTAGGGCCCCCCAAGAGACCCAGTACTTC.

This clonotype was recorded at least ten times. The chain couples TRBV12-3 or TRBV12-4 to TRBJ1-2; 8 bases are shared with TRBD1. The CDR3 has 14 amino acids. Trimming removed 7 bases from V and 3 bases from J; junction bases left unmatched: 7. The CDR3 DNA follows: TGTGCCAGCAAACCCGACAGGGGAGACTATGGCTACACCTTC. This sequence encodes CASKPDRGDYGYTF.